This is a list of T cell receptor beta chains from one sample in a study of blood T cell repertoires in COVID-19. Generated by immunoSEQ multiplex PCR, the TCRdb table keeps only in-frame clones and is missing some. The sample lists about 140,000 clones, about nine tenths seen once, with roughly 4.3% in the top ten. The material sequenced was PBMCs or T cells enriched from blood (not recorded which). The receptors here all came from a man between 45 and 60 years old who had recovered from COVID-19. Both conserved end residues are trimmed from each CDR3. The D gene is left open where the match is weak.

d_gene	j_gene	v_gene	CDR3aa
.	TRBJ2-1	TRBV12-1	ASSFTDRVNEQF
TRBD1	TRBJ1-1	TRBV11-2	ASSSIRGVGTEAF
.	TRBJ2-1	TRBV6-5	ASRPGHDNEQF
TRBD2	TRBJ2-3	TRBV7-8	ASSLRGLGGDTQY
.	TRBJ2-6	TRBV7-9	ASSLDVSYSGANVLT
TRBD1	TRBJ1-4	TRBV2	ASSRQGTTNEKLF
TRBD1	TRBJ2-7	TRBV30	AWSGGQGLFYEQY
.	TRBJ2-5	TRBV11-1	ASSLGLRQGSVQY
TRBD2	TRBJ2-3	TRBV3-1/TRBV3-2	ASSFFGTSGSKSTDTQY
TRBD1	TRBJ2-5	TRBV6-2/TRBV6-3	ASSYGRTGGETQY
.	TRBJ2-1	TRBV19	ASATGLYEQF
.	TRBJ2-6	TRBV5-5	ASSLGQGNSGANVLT
.	TRBJ1-3	TRBV28	ASSRPWQGSSGNTIY
TRBD1	TRBJ1-4	TRBV7-2	ASHSGGTGYEKLF
.	TRBJ2-7	TRBV3-1/TRBV3-2	ASSQASGMY
.	TRBJ2-5	TRBV6-2/TRBV6-3	ASSSRLETQY
TRBD1	TRBJ1-3	TRBV24-1	ATSDTRGTGNTIY
.	TRBJ2-3	TRBV7-6	ASSLGGHGYDTQY
TRBD1	TRBJ2-5	TRBV5-1	ASSPLPGQQETQY
TRBD1	TRBJ1-2	TRBV5-5	ASSRALDRGNYGYT
.	TRBJ2-7	TRBV6-2/TRBV6-3	ASSYGTAHYEQY
TRBD1	TRBJ1-1	TRBV19	ASSKRDSTEAF
.	TRBJ1-5	TRBV3-1/TRBV3-2	ASSLLNSNQPQH
.	TRBJ2-5	TRBV12-3/TRBV12-4	ASSFRETQY
TRBD2	TRBJ2-2	TRBV9	ASSVHAGENTGELF
.	TRBJ1-2	TRBV28	ASSLSGYGYT
.	TRBJ1-2	TRBV4-3	ASSQDKGYLNYGYT
.	TRBJ2-3	TRBV5-1	ASSFGGPTDTQY
TRBD1	TRBJ1-3	TRBV14	ASSPPRDRGRGNTIY
TRBD2	TRBJ2-1	TRBV7-9	ASSPSHRGEWNEQF
TRBD1	TRBJ1-2	TRBV20-1	SASVGTGVYGYT
.	TRBJ1-1	TRBV4-3	ASSQNPAVNTEAF
.	TRBJ2-2	TRBV27	ASMRGNTGELF
.	TRBJ1-6	TRBV28	ASSLVAGNSPLH
TRBD1	TRBJ2-4	TRBV5-1	ASSFLTGGWNIQY
.	TRBJ1-4	TRBV7-6	ASSRDVRGHEKLF
TRBD1	TRBJ1-6	TRBV28	ASRLTGNNSPLH
TRBD1	TRBJ1-4	TRBV3-1/TRBV3-2	ASSQLTGDEKLF
.	TRBJ2-7	TRBV5-4	ASRLTGDHEQY
TRBD1	TRBJ2-5	TRBV3-1/TRBV3-2	ASSHRNRGSGETQY
TRBD1	TRBJ1-1	TRBV4-2	ASRREQGAAF
.	TRBJ2-7	TRBV28	ASRDWDTYEQY
TRBD1	TRBJ2-4	TRBV15	ATSSDRGYGTGKYIQY
.	TRBJ2-2	TRBV4-3	ASSHLQGGAGRELF
.	TRBJ1-2	TRBV7-8	ASSSNRNYGYT
.	TRBJ2-1	TRBV5-6	ASMGRGTLGNEQF
.	TRBJ2-1	TRBV11-2	ASSLAAGSGYEQF
.	TRBJ1-6	TRBV9	ASSAGTGSSLRVAPLH
TRBD1	TRBJ1-1	TRBV4-3	ASSRRGTAYAMNTEAF
TRBD1	TRBJ2-2	TRBV9	ASSERTGLYGELF